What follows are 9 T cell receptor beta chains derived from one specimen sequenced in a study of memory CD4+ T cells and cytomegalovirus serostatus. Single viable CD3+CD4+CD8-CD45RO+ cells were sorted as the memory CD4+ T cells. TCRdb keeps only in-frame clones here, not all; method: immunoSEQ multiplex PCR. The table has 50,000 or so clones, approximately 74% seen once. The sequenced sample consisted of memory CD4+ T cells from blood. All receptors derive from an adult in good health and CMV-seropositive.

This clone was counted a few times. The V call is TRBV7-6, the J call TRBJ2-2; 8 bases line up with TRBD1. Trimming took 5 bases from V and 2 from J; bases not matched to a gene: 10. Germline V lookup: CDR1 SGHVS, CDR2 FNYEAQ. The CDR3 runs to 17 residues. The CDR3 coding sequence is TGTGCCAGCAGCAGGACAGGGCTCCTTCGAAACACCGGGGAGCTGTTTTTT. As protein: CASSRTGLLRNTGELFF.

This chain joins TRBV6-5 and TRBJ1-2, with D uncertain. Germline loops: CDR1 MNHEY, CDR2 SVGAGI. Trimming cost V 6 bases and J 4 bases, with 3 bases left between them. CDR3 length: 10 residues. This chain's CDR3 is CASRAYGYTF. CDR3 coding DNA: TGTGCCAGCAGAGCCTATGGCTACACCTTC.

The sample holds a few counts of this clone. CDR3 protein: CASSLAGVSGAEQYF. CDR3 sequence (DNA): TGCGCCAGCAGCTTGGCCGGCGTTAGCGGGGCCGAGCAGTACTTC. The chain has TRBV5-1 and TRBJ2-7; 8 positions agree with TRBD2. Trimming at V came to 0 bases and at J to 6 bases, leaving 8 bases not matched to a gene. The CDR3 has 15 residues. Per germline, CDR1 SGHRS and CDR2 YFSETQ.

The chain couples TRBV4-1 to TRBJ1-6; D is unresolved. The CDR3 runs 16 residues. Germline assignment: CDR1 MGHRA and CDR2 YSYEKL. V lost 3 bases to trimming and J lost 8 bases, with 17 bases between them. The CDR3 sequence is CASSQVGRTKDSPLHF. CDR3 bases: TGCGCCAGCAGCCAGGTAGGCCGCACTAAAGATTCACCCCTCCACTTT.

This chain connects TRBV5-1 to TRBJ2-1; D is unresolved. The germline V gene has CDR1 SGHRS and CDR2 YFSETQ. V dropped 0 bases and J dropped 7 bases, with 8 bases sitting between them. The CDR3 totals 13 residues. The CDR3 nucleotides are TGCGCCAGCAGCTTGGCGCTGGAGAATGAGCAGTTCTTC. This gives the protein CASSLALENEQFF.

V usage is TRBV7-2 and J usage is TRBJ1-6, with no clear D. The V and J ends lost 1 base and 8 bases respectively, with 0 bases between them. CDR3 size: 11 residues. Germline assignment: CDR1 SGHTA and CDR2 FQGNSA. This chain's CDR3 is CASSLDSPLHF. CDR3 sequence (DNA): TGTGCCAGCAGCTTAGATTCACCCCTCCACTTT.

The CDR3 loop reads CASKSGGTGGYTGELFF. CDR3 nucleotide sequence: TGTGCCAGCAAGTCGGGGGGGACAGGAGGTTACACCGGGGAGCTGTTTTTT. The chain has TRBV4-2 and TRBJ2-2; D may match TRBD1 or TRBD2 (8 bases each). Trimming removed 7 bases from V and 3 bases from J, with 21 bases in between. Germline V gives CDR1 LGHNA, CDR2 YNFKEQ. This CDR3 is built from 17 residues.

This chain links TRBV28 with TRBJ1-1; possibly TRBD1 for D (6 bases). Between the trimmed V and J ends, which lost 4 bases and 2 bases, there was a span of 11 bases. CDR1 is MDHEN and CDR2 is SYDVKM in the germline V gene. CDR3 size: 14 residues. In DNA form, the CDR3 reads TGTGCCAGCAGTTCTCCGGGGGCCAACACTGAAGCTTTCTTT. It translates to CASSSPGANTEAFF.

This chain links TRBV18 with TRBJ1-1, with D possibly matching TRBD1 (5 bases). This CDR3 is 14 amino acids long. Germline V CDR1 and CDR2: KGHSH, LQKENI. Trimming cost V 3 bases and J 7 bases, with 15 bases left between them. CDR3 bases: TGTGCCAGCTCACCCGATTCGGGGGGGGGTGAAGCTTTCTTT. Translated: CASSPDSGGGEAFF.